This entry concerns a single T cell receptor beta chain. No antigen is known for it. This sample is drawn from a study of T cell responses to AZD1222 COVID-19 vaccine. General study findings and limits: Repertoires were collected only later (after the peak T cell response had occurred). Spike-specific TCR breadth and depth both grew after two AZD1222 doses.

Profiled with immunoSEQ multiplex PCR; TCRdb holds only in-frame clones, not every one. The data show over 100,000 clones, 70% to 90% seen once. The CDR3 contains 16 residues. CDR1 and CDR2 (germline): SGHRS, YFSETQ. Trimming left V 0 bases short and J 2 bases short, with 14 bases between. Sample: peripheral blood, taken on day 0 of AZD1222 vaccination. The TCR sequence derives from an adult in good health. V and J are TRBV5-1 and TRBJ1-1; D not resolved. CDR3 loop: CASSLAPVGANTEAFF. The CDR3 region has the DNA TGCGCCAGCAGCTTGGCCCCGGTCGGAGCAAACACTGAAGCTTTCTTT.